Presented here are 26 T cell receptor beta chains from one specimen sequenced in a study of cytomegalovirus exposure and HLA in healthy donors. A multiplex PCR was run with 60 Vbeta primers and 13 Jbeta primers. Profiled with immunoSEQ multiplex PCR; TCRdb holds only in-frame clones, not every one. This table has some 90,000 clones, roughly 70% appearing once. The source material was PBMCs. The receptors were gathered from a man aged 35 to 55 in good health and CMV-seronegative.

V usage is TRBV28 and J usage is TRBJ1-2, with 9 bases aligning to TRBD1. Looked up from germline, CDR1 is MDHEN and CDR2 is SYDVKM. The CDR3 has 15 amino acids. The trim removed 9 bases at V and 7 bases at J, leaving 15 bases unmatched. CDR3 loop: CASSSPGQGLSGYTF. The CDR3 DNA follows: TGTGCCAGTAGCAGTCCGGGACAGGGTTTGAGTGGCTACACCTTC.

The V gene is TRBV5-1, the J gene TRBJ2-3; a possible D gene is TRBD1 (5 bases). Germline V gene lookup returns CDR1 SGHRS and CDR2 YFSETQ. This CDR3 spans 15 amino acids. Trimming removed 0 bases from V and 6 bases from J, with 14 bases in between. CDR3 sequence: CASSLEDTSGDTQYF. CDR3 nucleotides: TGCGCCAGCAGCTTGGAGGACACCTCGGGCGATACGCAGTATTTT. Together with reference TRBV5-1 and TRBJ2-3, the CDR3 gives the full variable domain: KAGVTQTPRYLIKTRGQQVTLSCSPISGHRSVSWYQQTPGQGLQFLFEYFSETQRNKGNFPGRFSGRQFSNSRSEMNVSTLELGDSALYLCASSLEDTSGDTQYFGPGTRLTVL.

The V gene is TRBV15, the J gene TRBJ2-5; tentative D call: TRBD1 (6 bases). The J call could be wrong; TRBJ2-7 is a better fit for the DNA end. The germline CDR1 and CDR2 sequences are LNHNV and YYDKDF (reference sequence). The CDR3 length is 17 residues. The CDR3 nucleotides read TGTGCCACCAGCAGAGATAAGTTGATGGACAGAAACTACGAGCAGTACTTC. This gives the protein CATSRDKLMDRNYEQYF.

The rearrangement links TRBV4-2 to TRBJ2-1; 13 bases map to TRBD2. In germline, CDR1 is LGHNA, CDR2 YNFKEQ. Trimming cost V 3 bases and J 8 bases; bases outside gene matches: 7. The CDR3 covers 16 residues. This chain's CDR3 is CASSQTSGGPGHEQFF. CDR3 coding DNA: TGTGCCAGCAGCCAGACTAGCGGGGGGCCGGGCCATGAGCAGTTCTTC.

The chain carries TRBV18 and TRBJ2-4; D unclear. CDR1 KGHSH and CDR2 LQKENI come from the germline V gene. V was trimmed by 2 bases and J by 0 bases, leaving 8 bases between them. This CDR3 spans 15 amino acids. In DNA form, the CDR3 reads TGTGCCAGCTCACCAGCGCAGGTAGCCAAAAACATTCAGTACTTC. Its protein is CASSPAQVAKNIQYF.

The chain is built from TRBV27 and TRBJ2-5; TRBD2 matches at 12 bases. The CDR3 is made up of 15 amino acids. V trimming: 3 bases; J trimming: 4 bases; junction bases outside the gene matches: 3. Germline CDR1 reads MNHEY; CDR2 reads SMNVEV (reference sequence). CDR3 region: CASSLLAGGLETQYF. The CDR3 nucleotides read TGTGCCAGCAGTTTGCTAGCGGGGGGGTTAGAGACCCAGTACTTC.

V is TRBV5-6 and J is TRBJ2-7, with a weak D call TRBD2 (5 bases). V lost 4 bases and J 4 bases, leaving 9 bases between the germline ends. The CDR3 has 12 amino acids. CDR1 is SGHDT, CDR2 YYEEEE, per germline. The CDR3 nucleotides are TGTGCCAGCAGCCTGGACTGGTACGAGCAGTACTTC. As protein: CASSLDWYEQYF.

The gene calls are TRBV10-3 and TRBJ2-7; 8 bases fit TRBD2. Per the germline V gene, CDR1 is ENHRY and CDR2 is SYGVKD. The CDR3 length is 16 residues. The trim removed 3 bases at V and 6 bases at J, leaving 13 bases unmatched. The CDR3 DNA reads TGTGCCATCAGTGAAATACTAGCTTCGGGGGGGTCCGAGCAGTACTTC. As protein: CAISEILASGGSEQYF.

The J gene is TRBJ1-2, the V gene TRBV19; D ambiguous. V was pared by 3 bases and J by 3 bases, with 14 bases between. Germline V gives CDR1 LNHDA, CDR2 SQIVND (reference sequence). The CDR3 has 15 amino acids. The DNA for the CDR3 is TGTGCCAGTAGTATCGCGTTGAGGGCACACTATGGCTACACCTTC. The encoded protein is CASSIALRAHYGYTF.

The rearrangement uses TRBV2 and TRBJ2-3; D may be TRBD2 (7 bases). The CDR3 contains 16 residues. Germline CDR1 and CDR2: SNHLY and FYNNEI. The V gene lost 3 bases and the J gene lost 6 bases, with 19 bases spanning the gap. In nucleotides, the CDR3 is TGTGCCAGCAGTGACCTTTGGAGGGGGGGCCTGGATACGCAGTATTTT. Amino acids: CASSDLWRGGLDTQYF.

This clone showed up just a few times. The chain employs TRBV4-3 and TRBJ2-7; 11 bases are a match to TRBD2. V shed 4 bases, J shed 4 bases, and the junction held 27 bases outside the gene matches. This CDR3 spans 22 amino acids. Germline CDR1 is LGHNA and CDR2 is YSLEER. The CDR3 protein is CASSPIVPELAGAFYPMYEQYF. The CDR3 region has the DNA TGCGCCAGCAGCCCGATAGTTCCTGAACTAGCGGGGGCCTTCTATCCTATGTACGAGCAGTACTTC.

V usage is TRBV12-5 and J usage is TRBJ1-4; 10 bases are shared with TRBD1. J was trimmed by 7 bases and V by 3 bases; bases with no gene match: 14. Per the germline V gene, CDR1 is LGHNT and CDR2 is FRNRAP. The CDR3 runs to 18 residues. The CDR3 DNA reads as TGTGCTAGTGGTTTAACCGGGACAGGGGCTATCACTGCTGAAAAACTGTTTTTT. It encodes CASGLTGTGAITAEKLFF.

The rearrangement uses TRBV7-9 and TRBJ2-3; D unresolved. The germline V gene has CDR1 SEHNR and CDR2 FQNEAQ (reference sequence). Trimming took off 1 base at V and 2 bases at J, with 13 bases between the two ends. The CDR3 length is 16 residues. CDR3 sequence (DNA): TGTGCCAGCAGCTTAGAACTTAGTGGGCTCACAGATACGCAGTATTTT. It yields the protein CASSLELSGLTDTQYF.

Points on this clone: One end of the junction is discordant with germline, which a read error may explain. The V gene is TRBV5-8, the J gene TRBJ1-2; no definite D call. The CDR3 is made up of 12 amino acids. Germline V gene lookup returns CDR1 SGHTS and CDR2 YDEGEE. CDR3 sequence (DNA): TGTGCCGGCAGCTTGGGGAGGGAAGGCTACACCTTC. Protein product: CAGSLGREGYTF.

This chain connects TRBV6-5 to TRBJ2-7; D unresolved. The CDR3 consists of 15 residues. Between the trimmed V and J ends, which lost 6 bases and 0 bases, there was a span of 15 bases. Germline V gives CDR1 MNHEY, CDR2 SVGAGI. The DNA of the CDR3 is TGTGCCAGCAGAACCCAAGCCGAGGCCTCCTACGAGCAGTACTTC. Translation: CASRTQAEASYEQYF.

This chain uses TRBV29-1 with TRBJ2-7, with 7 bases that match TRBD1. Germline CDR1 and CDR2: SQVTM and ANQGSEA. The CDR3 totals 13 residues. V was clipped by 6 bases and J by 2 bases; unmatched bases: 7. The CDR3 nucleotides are TGCAGCGTGGGGGACAGTGGAACCTACGAGCAGTACTTC. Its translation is CSVGDSGTYEQYF.

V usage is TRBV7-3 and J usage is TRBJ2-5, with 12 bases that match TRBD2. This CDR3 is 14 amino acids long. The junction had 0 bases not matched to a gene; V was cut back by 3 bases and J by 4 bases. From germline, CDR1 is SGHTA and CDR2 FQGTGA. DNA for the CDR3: TGTGCCAGCAGCTTGGGACTAGCGGGAGAGACCCAGTACTTC. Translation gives CASSLGLAGETQYF.

DNA of the CDR3: TGCGCCAGCAGCTTCACCGGGACAGGGTACGAGCAGTACTTC. Translation gives CASSFTGTGYEQYF. V and J are TRBV5-1 and TRBJ2-7; 9 bases line up with TRBD1. V shed 2 bases and J 4 bases; nucleotides not matched to a gene: 4. The germline CDR1 and CDR2 sequences are SGHRS and YFSETQ. The CDR3 length is 14 residues.

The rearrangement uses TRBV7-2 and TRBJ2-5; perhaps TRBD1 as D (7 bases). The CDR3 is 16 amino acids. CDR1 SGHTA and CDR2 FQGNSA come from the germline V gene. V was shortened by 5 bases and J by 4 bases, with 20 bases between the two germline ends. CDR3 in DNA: TGTGCCAGCAGCACAAAGATCAGGGGGGCAAGAGAGACCCAGTACTTC. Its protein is CASSTKIRGARETQYF.

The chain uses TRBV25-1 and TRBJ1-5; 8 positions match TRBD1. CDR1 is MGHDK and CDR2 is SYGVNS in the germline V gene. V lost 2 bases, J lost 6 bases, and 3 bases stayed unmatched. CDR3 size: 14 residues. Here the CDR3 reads CASSEAGGGQPQHF. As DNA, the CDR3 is TGTGCCAGCAGTGAAGCAGGGGGCGGTCAGCCCCAGCATTTT.

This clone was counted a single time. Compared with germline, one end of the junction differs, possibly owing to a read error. The CDR3 region has the DNA TGTGCCAGCAGTGAGTCCTCTAATTCACCCCTCCACTTT. It specifies CASSESSNSPLHF. The chain uses TRBV6-4 and TRBJ1-6; the D is unclear. The CDR3 has 13 amino acids. The germline V gene has CDR1 MRHNA and CDR2 SNTAGT.

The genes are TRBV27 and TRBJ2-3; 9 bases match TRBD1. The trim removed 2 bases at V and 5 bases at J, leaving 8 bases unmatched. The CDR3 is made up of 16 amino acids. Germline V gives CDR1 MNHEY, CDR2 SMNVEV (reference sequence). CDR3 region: CASSLARTGVRDTQYF. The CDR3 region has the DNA TGTGCCAGCAGTTTAGCTCGGACAGGGGTAAGAGATACGCAGTATTTT.

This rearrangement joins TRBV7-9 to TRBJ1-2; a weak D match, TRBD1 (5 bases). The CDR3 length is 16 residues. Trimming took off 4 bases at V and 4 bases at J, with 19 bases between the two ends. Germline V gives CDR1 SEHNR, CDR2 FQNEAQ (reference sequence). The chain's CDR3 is CASSYTPAGKVYGYTF. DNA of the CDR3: TGTGCCAGCAGCTATACCCCGGCAGGGAAAGTCTATGGCTACACCTTC.

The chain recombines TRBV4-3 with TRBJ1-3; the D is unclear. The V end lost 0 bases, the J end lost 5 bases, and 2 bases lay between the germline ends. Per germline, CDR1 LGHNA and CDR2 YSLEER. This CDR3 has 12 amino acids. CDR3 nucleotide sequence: TGCGCCAGCAGCCAAGATAGAAACACCATATATTTT. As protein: CASSQDRNTIYF.

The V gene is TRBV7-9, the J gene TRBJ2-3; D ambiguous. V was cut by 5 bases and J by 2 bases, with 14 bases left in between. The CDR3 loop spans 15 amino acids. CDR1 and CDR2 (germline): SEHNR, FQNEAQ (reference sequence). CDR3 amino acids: CASSPRHTDTDTQYF. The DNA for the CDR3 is TGTGCCAGCAGCCCCCGACACACTGACACAGATACGCAGTATTTT.

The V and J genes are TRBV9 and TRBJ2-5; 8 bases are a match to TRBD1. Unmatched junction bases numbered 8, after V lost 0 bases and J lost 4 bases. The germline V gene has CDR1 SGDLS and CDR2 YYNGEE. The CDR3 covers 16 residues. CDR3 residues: CASSVATDRVGETQYF. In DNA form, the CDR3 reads TGTGCCAGCAGCGTAGCTACGGACAGGGTTGGAGAGACCCAGTACTTC.